The 21 T cell receptor beta chains reported below all come from one sample, sequenced in a study of identical twins. TCRdb re-called the 5' RACE reads through MiXCR, storing one row per CDR3 protein. The table has about 460,000 distinct CDR3 sequences, 12% to 15% seen once. Separately, the same data were catalogued under a study of yellow fever vaccine responses in identical twins.

What was sequenced was CD4+ T cells sorted from blood. The origin of the receptors is a woman aged 18-29 years in good health.

This clonotype came up a few times. This chain joins TRBV5-5 and TRBJ2-2; D ambiguous. This CDR3 has 18 amino acids. The germline V gene encodes CDR1 SGHKS and CDR2 YYEKEE (reference sequence). V was shortened by 1 base and J by 0 bases, with 16 bases between the two germline ends. The CDR3 DNA reads as TGTGCCAGCAGCTTGTCCTCAGGAGCCCCCTCGAACACCGGGGAGCTGTTTTTT. Translation gives CASSLSSGAPSNTGELFF.

This chain uses TRBV7-2 with TRBJ2-1, with D possibly matching TRBD2 (5 bases). The ends were cut back, 5 bases at V and 7 bases at J, with 18 bases in the middle. Looked up from germline, CDR1 is SGHTA and CDR2 is FQGNSA. The CDR3 contains 15 residues. The CDR3 DNA reads TGTGCCAGCAGCCTAATAGGGAGTATTGGAAATGAGCAGTTCTTC. The encoded protein is CASSLIGSIGNEQFF. The whole variable domain, filled in from reference TRBV7-2 and TRBJ2-1, reads GAGVSQSPSNKVTEKGKDVELRCDPISGHTALYWYRQSLGQGLEFLIYFQGNSAPDKSGLPSDRFSAERTGGSVSTLTIQRTQQEDSAVYLCASSLIGSIGNEQFFGPGTRLTVL.

The chain employs TRBV20-1 and TRBJ2-1; 8 nucleotides line up with TRBD2. The V and J ends lost 0 bases and 8 bases, in that order; junction bases with no gene match: 12. The CDR3 has 16 residues. Germline V gene sequence: CDR1 DFQATT, CDR2 SNEGSKA (reference sequence). The CDR3 loop reads CSARDFAGTSFYEQFF. DNA for the CDR3: TGCAGTGCTAGAGATTTTGCCGGGACTAGTTTCTATGAGCAGTTCTTC.

Many counts were recorded for this clonotype. The J gene is TRBJ2-5, the V gene TRBV29-1, with 7 bases that match TRBD1. CDR3 length: 12 amino acids. J lost 4 bases, V lost 7 bases, and 6 bases had no gene match. Looked up from germline, CDR1 is SQVTM and CDR2 is ANQGSEA. DNA for the CDR3: TGCAGCGCTCTAACAGGGGCAGAGACCCAGTACTTC. It specifies CSALTGAETQYF.

This clonotype appeared a few times. The chain employs TRBV20-1 and TRBJ1-2; the D gene is possibly TRBD1 (6 bases). This CDR3 spans 13 amino acids. V lost 6 bases to trimming and J lost 1 base, with 12 bases between them. Germline V gene data show CDR1 as DFQATT and CDR2 as SNEGSKA (reference sequence). The CDR3 nucleotides read TGCAGTGCAACGGACAGTTATAACTATGGCTACACCTTC. This codes for CSATDSYNYGYTF.

V gene TRBV9 combines with J gene TRBJ2-3; the match to TRBD2 covers 8 bases. The ends lost 4 bases at V and 0 bases at J; junction bases unmatched: 10. Germline loops: CDR1 SGDLS, CDR2 YYNGEE. The CDR3 runs 17 residues. As DNA, the CDR3 is TGTGCCAGCAGCCGGGGTAGCGGGGTTCCCAGCACAGATACGCAGTATTTT. Its translation is CASSRGSGVPSTDTQYF.

This clonotype was counted many times. This chain joins TRBV9 and TRBJ2-6; D ambiguous. CDR3 length: 19 residues. V dropped 0 bases and J dropped 0 bases, with 16 bases sitting between them. Germline CDR1 is SGDLS and CDR2 is YYNGEE. DNA of the CDR3: TGTGCCAGCAGCGTAGCGTCAGTATTCCAGAGCTCTGGGGCCAACGTCCTGACTTTC. Translating gives CASSVASVFQSSGANVLTF.

This clonotype has a count of ten or more. A junction end diverges from the germline sequence, so it may reflect a read error. The chain is built from TRBV5-1 and TRBJ2-1, with a weak D call TRBD1 (5 bases). Germline V CDR1 and CDR2: SGHRS, YFSETQ. The CDR3 spans 14 residues. The CDR3: CASSPGLAYNEQFF. CDR3 in DNA: TGTGCCAGCAGTCCAGGGTTAGCCTACAATGAGCAGTTCTTC.

This clonotype has ten or more counts. This rearrangement joins TRBV28 to TRBJ1-2, with D perhaps TRBD1 (5 bases). CDR3 length equals 12 residues. Germline CDR1 MDHEN, CDR2 SYDVKM. The V and J ends lost 7 bases and 8 bases respectively, with 14 bases between them. CDR3 in amino acids: CASTPGGAGYTF. The CDR3 DNA is TGTGCCAGCACACCCGGCGGGGCCGGCTACACCTTC.

V gene TRBV28 combines with J gene TRBJ2-3, with a tentative D call TRBD1 (5 bases). Trimming took off 6 bases at V and 0 bases at J, with 10 bases between the two ends. CDR3 length: 14 amino acids. From germline, CDR1 is MDHEN and CDR2 SYDVKM. The CDR3 loop reads CASSPDTSTDTQYF. The DNA for the CDR3 is TGTGCCAGCAGCCCGGACACGAGCACAGATACGCAGTATTTT.

The rearrangement joins TRBV7-2 to TRBJ2-2; D remains ambiguous. The CDR3 is 14 residues long. Germline V gene data show CDR1 as SGHTA and CDR2 as FQGNSA. The ends were cut back, 5 bases at V and 4 bases at J, with 11 bases in the middle. The CDR3 spells CASSPLRSTGELFF. CDR3 sequence (DNA): TGTGCCAGCAGCCCCCTCCGGAGCACCGGGGAGCTGTTTTTT.

This clonotype was counted between two and nine times. V and J are TRBV6-5 and TRBJ2-7; unclear D gene. Trimming cost V 0 bases and J 7 bases, with 7 bases left between them. Germline V CDR1 and CDR2: MNHEY, SVGAGI. This CDR3 has 12 amino acids. The DNA of the CDR3 is TGTGCCAGCAGTTACTCTCCCTTTGAGCAGTACTTC. Translation gives CASSYSPFEQYF.

This clonotype was seen only a few times. The chain recombines TRBV20-1 with TRBJ2-3; 9 bases fit TRBD2. Trimming cost V 8 bases and J 4 bases; bases outside gene matches: 7. Germline V gives CDR1 DFQATT, CDR2 SNEGSKA (reference sequence). This CDR3 contains 13 residues. CDR3 DNA: TGCAGTACTACGGGACTAGCATCAGATACGCAGTATTTT. This sequence encodes CSTTGLASDTQYF.

This rearrangement joins TRBV27 to TRBJ2-1, with 7 bases matching TRBD2. Germline CDR1 reads MNHEY; CDR2 reads SMNVEV (reference sequence). V lost 5 bases, J lost 3 bases, and 13 bases stayed unmatched. CDR3 size: 17 residues. CDR3 bases: TGTGCCAGCAGTGGGAGTCCCCCTCGGGAGGACTACAATGAGCAGTTCTTC. It encodes CASSGSPPREDYNEQFF.

This clonotype was seen more than once but under ten times. The rearrangement links TRBV29-1 to TRBJ1-1; unclear D gene. V dropped 4 bases and J dropped 1 base, with 13 bases sitting between them. The CDR3 runs 14 residues. Germline V gives CDR1 SQVTM, CDR2 ANQGSEA. The chain's CDR3 is CSVVRDLKNTEAFF. CDR3 DNA: TGCAGCGTTGTCCGCGATCTGAAGAACACTGAAGCTTTCTTT.

The chain combines TRBV2 with TRBJ2-7, with D perhaps TRBD1 (5 bases). The V end was cut by 5 bases, the J end by 5 bases, with 19 bases between. CDR1 is SNHLY and CDR2 is FYNNEI in the germline V gene. CDR3 length equals 15 residues. The DNA for the CDR3 is TGTGCCAGCAGTCTACTCAGGGTCGGAGTCCACGAGCAGTACTTC. It encodes CASSLLRVGVHEQYF.

This clonotype was detected only once. The chain combines TRBV7-6 with TRBJ1-6, with D maybe TRBD1 (6 bases). V gave up 6 bases and J gave up 10 bases, with 16 bases separating them. Looked up from germline, CDR1 is SGHVS and CDR2 is FNYEAQ. The CDR3 loop spans 14 amino acids. In DNA, the CDR3 is TGTGCCAGCAGGGACTGGGGACAACAATCACCCCTCCACTTT. It is translated as CASRDWGQQSPLHF.

The sample holds many counts of this clonotype. This chain uses TRBV12-3 or TRBV12-4 with TRBJ2-7; TRBD1 matches 7 bases. CDR3 length equals 16 residues. Germline trimming cut 1 base from V and 2 bases from J; bases unmatched to any gene: 8. CDR3 in amino acids: CASSLGAGTATYEQYF. The CDR3 nucleotides read TGTGCCAGCAGTTTAGGGGCCGGGACAGCGACCTACGAGCAGTACTTC.

The table lists this clonotype with a few counts. J is TRBJ2-1 and V is TRBV7-9, with D possibly being TRBD1 or TRBD2 (5 bases each). CDR3 size: 14 residues. V was cut by 3 bases and J by 10 bases, with 16 bases left in between. Germline CDR1 SEHNR, CDR2 FQNEAQ (reference sequence). The CDR3 DNA follows: TGTGCCAGCAGCTTGGGACCCCCGTTGAGGGAGCAGTTCTTC. This codes for CASSLGPPLREQFF.

For this clonotype: Relative to the germline gene, one junction end is altered; a read error may explain this. The J gene is TRBJ2-5, the V gene TRBV6-1; D is uncertain. This CDR3 contains 15 residues. Germline V lookup: CDR1 MNHNS, CDR2 SASEGT. In nucleotides, the CDR3 is TGTTCCAGCACCCTATGGCTAGGCCAGAAGGAGACCCAGTACTTC. Its translation: CSSTLWLGQKETQYF.

This clonotype was seen only a few times. This chain connects TRBV7-9 to TRBJ2-1; no clear D. The germline V gene encodes CDR1 SEHNR and CDR2 FQNEAQ (reference sequence). V dropped 0 bases and J dropped 2 bases, with 11 bases sitting between them. The CDR3 length is 16 residues. The CDR3 sequence is CASSLAWQDPYNEQFF. The CDR3 DNA sequence: TGTGCCAGCAGCTTAGCTTGGCAGGACCCCTACAATGAGCAGTTCTTC.